The 30 T cell receptor beta chains in this list originate from one sample, sequenced in a study of T cell repertoires in cytomegalovirus infection. TCRdb re-called the reads with MiXCR, one entry per CDR3 protein. The sample carries just over 300,000 distinct CDR3 sequences, roughly 16% recorded once. What was sequenced was PBMCs. The receptors here all came from a human donor in good health (CMV status not recorded). Some clones in this sample may be carry-over from other donors' samples.

The table lists this clonotype with many counts. This chain uses TRBV7-2 with TRBJ1-5; D remains unclear. V was pared by 1 base and J by 3 bases, with 7 bases between. This CDR3 comprises 14 residues. Germline values: CDR1 SGHTA, CDR2 FQGNSA. CDR3 nucleotides: TGTGCCAGCAGCTTAGTTGTAGACAATCAGCCCCAGCATTTT. It is translated as CASSLVVDNQPQHF.

There are many counts of this clonotype. The CDR3 DNA reads TGTGCCAGCAGGATGATTCGCAAGGACACTGAAGCTTTCTTT. It yields the protein CASRMIRKDTEAFF. This sequence joins TRBV7-6 and TRBJ1-1; no reliable D call. The germline V gene has CDR1 SGHVS and CDR2 FNYEAQ. The V end was cut by 6 bases, the J end by 3 bases, with 14 bases between. This CDR3 region has 14 residues.

The V call is TRBV12-3 or TRBV12-4, the J call TRBJ1-1; maybe TRBD1 (6 bases). The CDR3 totals 14 residues. Deletions cut 6 bases from V and 4 bases from J, with 15 bases between. This CDR3 reads CASSVQGIGTEAFF. Written as DNA, the CDR3 is TGTGCCAGCAGCGTACAGGGAATAGGCACTGAAGCTTTCTTT.

The chain employs TRBV7-9 and TRBJ1-5, with D hard to call. Germline lookup yields CDR1 SEHNR and CDR2 FQNEAQ (reference sequence). The CDR3 length is 14 residues. V dropped 1 base and J dropped 5 bases, with 9 bases sitting between them. DNA for the CDR3: TGTGCCAGCAGCTTAGAAACCTACGATCAGCCCCAGCATTTT. Protein product: CASSLETYDQPQHF.

The chain combines TRBV10-3 with TRBJ1-1; 10 nucleotides match TRBD1. V lost 6 bases and J lost 4; bases outside the gene matches: 5. Germline V gene sequence: CDR1 ENHRY, CDR2 SYGVKD. The length of the CDR3 is 14 residues. CDR3: CAIRAGQGITEAFF. For the CDR3, the DNA is TGTGCCATCAGAGCGGGACAGGGGATCACTGAAGCTTTCTTT.

This clonotype has only a few counts. The J gene is TRBJ2-1, the V gene TRBV4-2, with D possibly matching TRBD2 (6 bases). The germline V gene encodes CDR1 LGHNA and CDR2 YNFKEQ. V lost 3 bases to trimming and J lost 6 bases, with 18 bases between them. This CDR3 has 16 amino acids. This chain's CDR3 is CASSHQGTSSGNEQFF. CDR3 nucleotides: TGTGCCAGCAGCCACCAAGGAACTAGCTCGGGCAATGAGCAGTTCTTC.

The chain couples TRBV20-1 to TRBJ2-3; 8 nucleotides line up with TRBD2. V shed 2 bases and J 0 bases; nucleotides not matched to a gene: 4. Germline-derived CDR1 and CDR2 are DFQATT and SNEGSKA (reference sequence). This CDR3 comprises 15 residues. CDR3 DNA: TGCAGTGCTAGAAGGACTAGCTCTAGCACAGATACGCAGTATTTT. Its translation: CSARRTSSSTDTQYF.

This clonotype was observed at least ten times. This chain links TRBV28 with TRBJ1-5, with TRBD1 identical over 7 bases. The V gene end was trimmed by 6 bases and the J gene end by 5 bases; junction bases not matched to a gene: 1. CDR3 length: 12 amino acids. Per germline, CDR1 MDHEN and CDR2 SYDVKM. CDR3 sequence reads: CASRTGDQPQHF. The CDR3 region has the DNA TGTGCCAGCAGAACAGGGGATCAGCCCCAGCATTTT.

This clonotype appeared many times. The rearrangement links TRBV29-1 to TRBJ1-2, with 7 bases identical to TRBD1. The CDR3 is 13 residues long. Looked up from germline, CDR1 is SQVTM and CDR2 is ANQGSEA. Germline trimming cut 8 bases from V and 4 bases from J; bases unmatched to any gene: 10. CDR3 residues: CSFSTGKGYGYTF. The CDR3 bases are TGCAGCTTCTCGACAGGGAAAGGCTATGGCTACACCTTC.

This chain links TRBV20-1 with TRBJ2-5; D is ambiguous. The CDR3 spans 13 residues. V was shortened by 1 base and J by 1 base, with 7 bases between the two germline ends. In germline, CDR1 is DFQATT, CDR2 SNEGSKA (reference sequence). CDR3 in DNA: TGCAGTGCTAGAGTGGTCAGCCAAGAGACCCAGTACTTC. It encodes CSARVVSQETQYF.

This clonotype was detected ten times or more. The V call is TRBV4-1, the J call TRBJ2-3; 11 bases line up with TRBD2. CDR3 length equals 18 residues. V lost 2 bases to trimming and J lost 9 bases; unmatched junction nucleotides: 16. The V gene's germline CDR1 is MGHRA and CDR2 YSYEKL. CDR3 in amino acids: CASSQFLLLAGGSGTQYF. The DNA for the CDR3 is TGCGCCAGCAGCCAATTCCTTTTGCTAGCGGGGGGATCGGGGACGCAGTATTTT.

This chain uses TRBV28 with TRBJ2-7, with 7 bases lining up with TRBD1. Germline loops: CDR1 MDHEN, CDR2 SYDVKM. V shed 8 bases, J shed 0 bases, and the junction held 13 bases outside the gene matches. The length of the CDR3 is 16 residues. The CDR3 here is CASRDLPGQSSYEQYF. The CDR3 DNA reads as TGTGCCAGCCGGGACCTTCCGGGACAGAGCTCCTACGAGCAGTACTTC.

This clonotype was detected only a few times. This rearrangement joins TRBV12-3 or TRBV12-4 to TRBJ1-3, with D unresolved. This CDR3 has 14 residues. The V end was cut by 3 bases, the J end by 8 bases, with 14 bases between. CDR3 loop: CASSFTEAGDTIYF. The CDR3, as DNA: TGTGCCAGCAGTTTTACGGAGGCCGGGGACACCATATATTTT.

With regard to this clonotype: The junction shows a germline mismatch at one end, possibly a read error. The chain recombines TRBV7-2 with TRBJ1-1; D unresolved. Germline V gene data show CDR1 as SGHTA and CDR2 as FQGNSA. This CDR3 is 14 amino acids long. The CDR3 protein is CPSSLAGVNTEAFF. The CDR3 bases are TGTCCCAGCAGCTTAGCAGGAGTGAACACTGAAGCTTTCTTT.

The sample holds a few counts of this clonotype. V is TRBV18 and J is TRBJ1-3; 7 nucleotides match TRBD1. The CDR3 has 14 amino acids. V lost 3 bases and J lost 4; bases outside the gene matches: 3. Germline V gene lookup returns CDR1 KGHSH and CDR2 LQKENI. CDR3 sequence (DNA): TGTGCCAGCTCACCTCGGACAGGAGGAAACACCATATATTTT. Its protein product is CASSPRTGGNTIYF.

Many counts were recorded for this clonotype. The rearrangement joins TRBV7-2 to TRBJ2-1, with 8 bases aligning to TRBD1. CDR1 and CDR2 (germline): SGHTA, FQGNSA. The CDR3 runs 16 residues. Trimming took 5 bases from V and 3 from J; bases not matched to a gene: 9. CDR3 in DNA: TGTGCCAGCAGCCTGCAGGGACAGGAGATCTACAATGAGCAGTTCTTC. Protein: CASSLQGQEIYNEQFF.

The V call is TRBV27, the J call TRBJ2-5; D possibly corresponds to TRBD1 (5 bases). The CDR3 totals 12 residues. CDR1 MNHEY and CDR2 SMNVEV come from the germline V gene (reference sequence). V was cut by 5 bases and J by 7 bases, with 11 bases left in between. The CDR3 reads CASSPPQGTQYF. The CDR3 DNA reads as TGTGCCAGCAGTCCCCCCCAGGGGACCCAGTACTTC.

The V and J genes are TRBV2 and TRBJ1-5; a possible D gene is TRBD1 (5 bases). The CDR3 loop spans 14 amino acids. V was trimmed by 1 base and J by 5 bases, leaving 9 bases between them. Germline-derived CDR1 and CDR2 are SNHLY and FYNNEI. Here the CDR3 DNA reads TGTGCCAGCAGTGAAGGGATGGGGGATCAGCCCCAGCATTTT. Residues: CASSEGMGDQPQHF.

The chain couples TRBV28 to TRBJ2-7; 10 bases are shared with TRBD2. Trimming took 5 bases from V and 3 from J; bases not matched to a gene: 10. The CDR3 has 16 amino acids. Per the germline V gene, CDR1 is MDHEN and CDR2 is SYDVKM. CDR3 in amino acids: CASSPASSGGRYEQYF. CDR3 nucleotide sequence: TGTGCCAGCAGTCCGGCCTCTAGCGGGGGACGCTACGAGCAGTACTTC.

This sequence joins TRBV4-1 and TRBJ2-3, with unresolved D. This CDR3 region has 15 residues. V was trimmed by 1 base and J by 2 bases, leaving 10 bases between them. Per the germline V gene, CDR1 is MGHRA and CDR2 is YSYEKL. The CDR3 region has the DNA TGCGCCAGCAGCCAAGCCCTAAGAAACACAGATACGCAGTATTTT. As protein: CASSQALRNTDTQYF.

The CDR3: CASSQDFTSWDSMNTEAFF. The CDR3 nucleotides are TGTGCCAGCAGCCAAGATTTTACGAGTTGGGACAGCATGAACACTGAAGCTTTCTTT. V and J are TRBV4-2 and TRBJ1-1; 7 bases map to TRBD1. The V gene's germline CDR1 is LGHNA and CDR2 YNFKEQ. V trimming: 0 bases; J trimming: 0 bases; junction bases outside the gene matches: 13. CDR3 length: 19 residues.

This clonotype has at least ten counts. V and J are TRBV12-3 or TRBV12-4 and TRBJ2-5; 7 nucleotides agree with TRBD1. V was clipped by 9 bases and J by 2 bases; unmatched bases: 15. The CDR3 spans 16 residues. CDR3 residues: CASKKIGTEDQETQYF. CDR3 bases: TGTGCCAGTAAGAAAATCGGGACAGAAGATCAAGAGACCCAGTACTTC.

The chain carries TRBV7-2 and TRBJ1-4; D gene ambiguous. The CDR3 length is 14 residues. Between the trimmed V and J ends, which lost 5 bases and 0 bases, there was a span of 7 bases. CDR1 and CDR2 from the germline V gene are SGHTA and FQGNSA. Here the CDR3 reads CASSSSATNEKLFF. The CDR3 DNA reads TGTGCCAGCAGCAGCAGCGCAACTAATGAAAAACTGTTTTTT.

This clonotype was counted ten times or more. The V call is TRBV28, the J call TRBJ2-2; perhaps TRBD1 as D (6 bases). V gave up 3 bases and J gave up 1 base, with 12 bases separating them. Germline V gene data show CDR1 as MDHEN and CDR2 as SYDVKM. The CDR3 sequence is 16 residues long. The CDR3 DNA reads TGTGCCAGCAGTTTTAAGGACAGAGAGAACACCGGGGAGCTGTTTTTT. As protein: CASSFKDRENTGELFF. Variable domain in full (rest from reference TRBV28 and TRBJ2-2): DVKVTQSSRYLVKRTGEKVFLECVQDMDHENMFWYRQDPGLGLRLIYFSYDVKMKEKGDIPEGYSVSREKKERFSLILESASTNQTSMYLCASSFKDRENTGELFFGEGSRLTVL.

This clonotype came up many times. The V and J genes are TRBV5-4 and TRBJ2-7, with D perhaps TRBD1 (5 bases). The CDR3 runs 13 residues. CDR1 SGHNT and CDR2 YYREEE come from the germline V gene (reference sequence). Trimming cost V 2 bases and J 7 bases, with 13 bases left between them. The CDR3 sequence is CASSFSQGNEQYF. CDR3 bases: TGTGCCAGCAGCTTCTCCCAGGGTAATGAGCAGTACTTC. Full variable domain (remainder filled in from reference TRBV5-4 and TRBJ2-7): ETGVTQSPTHLIKTRGQQVTLRCSSQSGHNTVSWYQQALGQGPQFIFQYYREEENGRGNFPPRFSGLQFPNYSSELNVNALELDDSALYLCASSFSQGNEQYFGPGTRLTVT.

In the case of this clonotype: At one end, the junction sequence differs from germline, possibly due to a read error. This rearrangement joins TRBV28 to TRBJ2-1; 9 bases agree with TRBD1. From germline, CDR1 is MDHEN and CDR2 SYDVKM. This CDR3 has 15 residues. The CDR3 region has the DNA TGTGCCAGAAGTTCGTCCGGGACAGGGTACGATGAGCAGTTCTTC. Amino acid sequence: CARSSSGTGYDEQFF. Based on the CDR3 plus reference TRBV28 and TRBJ2-1, the full variable domain is DVKVTQSSRYLVKRTGEKVFLECVQDMDHENMFWYRQDPGLGLRLIYFSYDVKMKEKGDIPEGYSVSREKKERFSLILESASTNQTSMYLCARSSSGTGYDEQFFGPGTRLTVL.

This chain uses TRBV11-2 with TRBJ1-1; D may be TRBD1 (5 bases). Germline V lookup: CDR1 SGHAT, CDR2 FQNNGV. This CDR3 has 14 residues. V was clipped by 2 bases and J by 3 bases, with 10 bases between them. CDR3 sequence: CASSLLATDTEAFF. CDR3 nucleotides: TGTGCCAGCAGCTTATTGGCGACAGACACTGAAGCTTTCTTT. The full variable domain, completed using reference TRBV11-2 and TRBJ1-1, is EAGVAQSPRYKIIEKRQSVAFWCNPISGHATLYWYQQILGQGPKLLIQFQNNGVVDDSQLPKDRFSAERLKGVDSTLKIQPAKLEDSAVYLCASSLLATDTEAFFGQGTRLTVV.

This clonotype came up a few times. The chain carries TRBV18 and TRBJ1-1, with no clear D. This CDR3 region has 15 residues. Trimming left V 0 bases short and J 2 bases short, with 10 bases between. Germline values: CDR1 KGHSH, CDR2 LQKENI. CDR3 coding DNA: TGTGCCAGCTCACCACCATCGGTTCTTAACACTGAAGCTTTCTTT. Amino acid sequence: CASSPPSVLNTEAFF.

This clonotype was observed many times. This sequence joins TRBV12-3 or TRBV12-4 and TRBJ2-3; 9 bases are shared with TRBD1. The CDR3 length is 17 residues. Trimming removed 4 bases from V and 3 bases from J; junction bases left unmatched: 11. CDR3 in DNA: TGTGCCAGCAGTTCGATTACCGGGACAGGGTGGACAGATACGCAGTATTTT. Residues: CASSSITGTGWTDTQYF.

The chain uses TRBV20-1 and TRBJ2-3, with TRBD2 matching over 9 bases. Germline CDR1 DFQATT, CDR2 SNEGSKA (reference sequence). The V segment lost 0 bases and the J segment 1 base; nucleotides outside the gene matches: 2. The CDR3 is made up of 15 amino acids. CDR3 loop: CSARDEREGTDTQYF. In DNA form, the CDR3 reads TGCAGTGCTAGAGATGAGCGGGAGGGCACAGATACGCAGTATTTT.